This TCR beta chain was sequenced during a study of T cells in Graves' hyperthyroidism and ophthalmopathy. It was RNA transcripts that yielded the amplified TCR beta CDR3 regions. The primer set for the first-round RT-PCR of the TCR CDR3 was HTBI. In TCRdb, the multiplex PCR reads were re-called with MiXCR into one record per CDR3 protein. The data show a few hundred thousand distinct CDR3 sequences, about 15% seen once. Diagnosis rested on symptoms, serum thyroxine and TRAb, thyroid ultrasound, and orbital computed tomography. Out of approximately 10 ml of fresh peripheral blood came the PBMCs. The CDR3 length is 16 residues. Germline V gives CDR1 MNHEY, CDR2 SMNVEV (reference sequence). Trimming removed 6 bases from V and 0 bases from J; junction bases left unmatched: 9. Whole-study findings and limits: In blood, most of the thyroid clonotypes expanded above 0.001 were also present. Ophthalmopathy was separated from stable hyperthyroidism by a 13 V-J model.

Turning to this clonotype: The antigen is not known.

The chain carries TRBV27 and TRBJ2-7, with 9 bases aligning to TRBD2. The source material was blood. The receptor was isolated from a woman aged 18-35 years with Graves' hyperthyroidism. CDR3 in amino acids: CASRRLAEPTSYEQYF. Here the CDR3 DNA reads TGTGCCAGCAGGCGACTAGCGGAGCCAACCTCCTACGAGCAGTACTTC.